Reported below is one TCR beta chain. Its antigen is unknown. This sample is part of a study of cytomegalovirus exposure and HLA in healthy donors. Whole-study results and caveats: Prediction of most subjects' HLA-A and HLA-B alleles by TCR beta sequences was reportedly accurate.

Germline V gives CDR1 LNHDA, CDR2 SQIVND (reference sequence). CDR3 size: 13 residues. V lost 7 bases and J lost 8, with 17 bases in between. Use of 60 Vbeta and 13 Jbeta primers characterized the PCR. The assay was immunoSEQ multiplex PCR, and TCRdb's table has in-frame clones only and misses some. The data hold 100,000 to 150,000 clones, with about 10% observed a single time. This rearrangement joins TRBV19 to TRBJ1-1; D gene uncertain. Sequenced sample: PBMCs. The source is a woman in her late teens or twenties in good health and CMV-seropositive. CDR3 protein: CASTLPYWREAFF. The CDR3 DNA reads as TGTGCCAGTACCCTTCCATATTGGCGGGAAGCTTTCTTT.